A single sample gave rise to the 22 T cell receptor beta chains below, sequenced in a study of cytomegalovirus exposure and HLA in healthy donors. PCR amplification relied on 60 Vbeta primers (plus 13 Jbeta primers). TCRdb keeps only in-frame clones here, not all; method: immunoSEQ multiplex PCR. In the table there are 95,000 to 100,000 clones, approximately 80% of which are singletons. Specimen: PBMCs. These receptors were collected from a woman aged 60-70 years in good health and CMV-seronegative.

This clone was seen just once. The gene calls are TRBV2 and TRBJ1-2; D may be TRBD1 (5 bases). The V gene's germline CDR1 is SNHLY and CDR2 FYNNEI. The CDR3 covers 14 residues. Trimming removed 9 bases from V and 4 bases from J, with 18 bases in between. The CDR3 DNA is TGTGCCAGGACAGAACCCGATTATCCCTATGGCTACACCTTC. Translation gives CARTEPDYPYGYTF.

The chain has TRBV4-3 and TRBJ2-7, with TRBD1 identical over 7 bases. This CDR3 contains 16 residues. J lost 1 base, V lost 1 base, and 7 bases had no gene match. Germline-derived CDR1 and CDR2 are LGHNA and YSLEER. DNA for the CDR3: TGCGCCAGCAGCCAAGGTTCCGGGACAGAGTCCTACGAGCAGTACTTC. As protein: CASSQGSGTESYEQYF.

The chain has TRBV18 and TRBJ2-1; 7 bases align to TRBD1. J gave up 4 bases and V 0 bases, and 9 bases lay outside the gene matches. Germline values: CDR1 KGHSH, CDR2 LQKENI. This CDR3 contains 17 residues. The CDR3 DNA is TGTGCCAGCTCACCACCGTCTTCAGGGGGTAGATACAATGAGCAGTTCTTC. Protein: CASSPPSSGGRYNEQFF.

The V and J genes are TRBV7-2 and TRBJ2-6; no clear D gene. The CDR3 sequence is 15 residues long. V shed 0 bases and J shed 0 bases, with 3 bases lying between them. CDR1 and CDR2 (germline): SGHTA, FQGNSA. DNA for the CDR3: TGTGCCAGCAGCTTAGCGAGCTCTGGGGCCAACGTCCTGACTTTC. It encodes CASSLASSGANVLTF.

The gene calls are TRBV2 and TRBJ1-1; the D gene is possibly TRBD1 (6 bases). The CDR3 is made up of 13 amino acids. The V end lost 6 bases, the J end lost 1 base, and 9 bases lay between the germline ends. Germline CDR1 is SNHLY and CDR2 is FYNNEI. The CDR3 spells CASSRGGNTEAFF. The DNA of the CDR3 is TGTGCCAGCAGCCGAGGGGGGAACACTGAAGCTTTCTTT.

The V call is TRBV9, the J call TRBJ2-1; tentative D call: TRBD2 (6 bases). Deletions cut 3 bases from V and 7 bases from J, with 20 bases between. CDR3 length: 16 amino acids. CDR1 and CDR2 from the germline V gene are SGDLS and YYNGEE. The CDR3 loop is CASSEVDRGRGNEQFF. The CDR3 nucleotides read TGTGCCAGCAGCGAAGTGGACCGAGGGCGGGGTAATGAGCAGTTCTTC.

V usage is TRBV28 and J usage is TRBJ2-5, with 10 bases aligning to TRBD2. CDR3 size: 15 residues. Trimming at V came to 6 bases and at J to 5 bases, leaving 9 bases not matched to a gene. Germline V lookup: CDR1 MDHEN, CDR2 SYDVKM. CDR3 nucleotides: TGTGCCAGCAGCCCTAATAGCGGGAGGAGGGAGACCCAGTACTTC. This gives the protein CASSPNSGRRETQYF.

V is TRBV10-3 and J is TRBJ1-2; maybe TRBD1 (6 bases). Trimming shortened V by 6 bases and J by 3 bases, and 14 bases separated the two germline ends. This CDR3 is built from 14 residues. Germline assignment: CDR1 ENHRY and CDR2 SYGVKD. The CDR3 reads CAIRQGPPDYGYTF. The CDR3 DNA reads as TGTGCCATCAGACAGGGACCGCCGGACTATGGCTACACCTTC.

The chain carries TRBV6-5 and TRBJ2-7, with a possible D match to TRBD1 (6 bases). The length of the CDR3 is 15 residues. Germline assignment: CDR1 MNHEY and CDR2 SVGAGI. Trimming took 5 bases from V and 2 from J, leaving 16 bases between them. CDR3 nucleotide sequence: TGTGCCAGCAGTACCATGACAGGCTCCCCCTACGAGCAGTACTTC. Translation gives CASSTMTGSPYEQYF.

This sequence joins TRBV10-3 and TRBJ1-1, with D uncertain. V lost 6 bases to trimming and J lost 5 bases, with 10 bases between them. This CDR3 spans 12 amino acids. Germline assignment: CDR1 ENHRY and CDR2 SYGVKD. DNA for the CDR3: TGTGCCATCAGGGGAGGCGGGACTGAAGCTTTCTTT. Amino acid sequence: CAIRGGGTEAFF.

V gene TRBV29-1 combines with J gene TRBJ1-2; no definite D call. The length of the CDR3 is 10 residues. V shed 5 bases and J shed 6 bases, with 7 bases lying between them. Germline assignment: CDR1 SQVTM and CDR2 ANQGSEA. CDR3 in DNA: TGCAGCGTTTTCGAGGATGGCTACACCTTC. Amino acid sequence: CSVFEDGYTF.

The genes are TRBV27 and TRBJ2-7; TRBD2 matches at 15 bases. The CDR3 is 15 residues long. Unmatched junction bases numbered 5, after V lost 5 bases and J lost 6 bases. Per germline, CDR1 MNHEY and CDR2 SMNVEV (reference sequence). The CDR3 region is CASSPGLAGGSEQYF. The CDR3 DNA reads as TGTGCCAGCAGTCCTGGACTAGCGGGAGGGAGCGAGCAGTACTTC.

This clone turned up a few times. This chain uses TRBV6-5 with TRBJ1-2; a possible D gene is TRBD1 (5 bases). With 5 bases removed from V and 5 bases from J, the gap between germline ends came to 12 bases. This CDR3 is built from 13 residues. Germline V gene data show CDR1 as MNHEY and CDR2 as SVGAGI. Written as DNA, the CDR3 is TGTGCCAGCAGTAGGAACAGGAGATATGGCTACACCTTC. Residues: CASSRNRRYGYTF.

The CDR3 nucleotides read TGTGCCAGCAGTGCGAGACAGGGAGATCTTTTCAATGAGCAGTTCTTC. It encodes CASSARQGDLFNEQFF. This chain links TRBV25-1 with TRBJ2-1, with 7 bases fitting TRBD1. Trimming removed 4 bases from V and 6 bases from J; junction bases left unmatched: 12. The CDR3 loop spans 16 amino acids. Germline lookup yields CDR1 MGHDK and CDR2 SYGVNS.

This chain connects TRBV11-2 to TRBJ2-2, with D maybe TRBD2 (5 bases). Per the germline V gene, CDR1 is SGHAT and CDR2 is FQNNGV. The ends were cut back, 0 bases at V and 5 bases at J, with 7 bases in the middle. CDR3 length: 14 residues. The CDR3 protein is CASSLESGTGELFF. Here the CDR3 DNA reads TGTGCCAGCAGCTTAGAATCGGGGACCGGGGAGCTGTTTTTT.

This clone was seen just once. DNA of the CDR3: TGTGCCAGCAGTTTAGGGGGCACCAATCAGCCCCAGCATTTT. Protein product: CASSLGGTNQPQHF. The chain recombines TRBV28 with TRBJ1-5, with TRBD1 as a possible D gene (6 bases). The CDR3 has 14 amino acids. Germline V gene lookup returns CDR1 MDHEN and CDR2 SYDVKM. V lost 2 bases to trimming and J lost 3 bases, with 8 bases between them.

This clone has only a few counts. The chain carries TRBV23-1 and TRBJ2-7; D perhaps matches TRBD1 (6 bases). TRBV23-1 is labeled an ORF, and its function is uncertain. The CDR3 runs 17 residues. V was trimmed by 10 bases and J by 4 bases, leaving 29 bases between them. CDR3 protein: CAMPVQGWSKGIYEQYF. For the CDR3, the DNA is TGCGCCATGCCGGTACAGGGTTGGTCCAAAGGTATTTACGAGCAGTACTTC.

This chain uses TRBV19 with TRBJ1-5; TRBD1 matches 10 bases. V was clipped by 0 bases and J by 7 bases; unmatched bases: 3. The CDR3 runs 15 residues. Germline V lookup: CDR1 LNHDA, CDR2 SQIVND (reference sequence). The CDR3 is CASSIDRDRGQPQHF. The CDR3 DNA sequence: TGTGCCAGTAGTATAGATCGGGACAGGGGACAGCCCCAGCATTTT.

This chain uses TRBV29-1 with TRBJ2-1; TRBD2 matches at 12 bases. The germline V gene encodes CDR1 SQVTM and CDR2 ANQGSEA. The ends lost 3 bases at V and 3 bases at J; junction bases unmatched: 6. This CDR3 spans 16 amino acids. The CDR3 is CSVDRTSGAVYNEQFF. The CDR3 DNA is TGCAGCGTTGACCGGACTAGCGGGGCGGTCTACAATGAGCAGTTCTTC.

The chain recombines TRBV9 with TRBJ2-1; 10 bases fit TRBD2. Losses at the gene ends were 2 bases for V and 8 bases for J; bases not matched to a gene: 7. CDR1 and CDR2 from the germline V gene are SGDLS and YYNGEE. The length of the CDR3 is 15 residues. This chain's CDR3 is CASSVASGSSDEQFF. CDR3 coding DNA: TGTGCCAGCAGCGTGGCTAGCGGGAGTAGCGATGAGCAGTTCTTC.

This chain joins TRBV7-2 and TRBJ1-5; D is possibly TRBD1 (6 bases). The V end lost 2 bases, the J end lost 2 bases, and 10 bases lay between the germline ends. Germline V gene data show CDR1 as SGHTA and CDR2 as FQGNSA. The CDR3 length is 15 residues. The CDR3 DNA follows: TGTGCCAGCAGCTTATTTGAGGGGGGCAATCAGCCCCAGCATTTT. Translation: CASSLFEGGNQPQHF.

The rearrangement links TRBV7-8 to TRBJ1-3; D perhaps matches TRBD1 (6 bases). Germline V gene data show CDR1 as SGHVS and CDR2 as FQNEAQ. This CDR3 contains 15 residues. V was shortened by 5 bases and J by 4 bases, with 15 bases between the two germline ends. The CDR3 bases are TGTGCCAGCAGCGAAACCTCAGGGGAGGGAAACACCATATATTTT. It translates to CASSETSGEGNTIYF.